These 29 T cell receptor beta chains share one sample of origin, sequenced in a study of shared clonotypes between healthy human individuals. Here immunoSEQ multiplex PCR was the method, and the copy in TCRdb shows in-frame clones only, minus some. The repertoire includes about a million clones, approximately 80% of them detected once, and roughly 0.82% sits in the top ten. The material sequenced was memory CD4+ T cells from PBMCs. Noted subset: CD45RA-negative fraction. The receptors come from a man aged 18 to 29 in good health. Some clones in this sample may be carry-over from other donors' samples.

The V call is TRBV4-2, the J call TRBJ2-3; 9 nucleotides line up with TRBD2. Looked up from germline, CDR1 is LGHNA and CDR2 is YNFKEQ. V gave up 3 bases and J gave up 4 bases; unmatched junction bases: 2. The CDR3 is made up of 14 amino acids. The CDR3 sequence: CASSQGLASDTQYF. The CDR3 DNA reads as TGTGCCAGCAGCCAGGGACTAGCCTCAGATACGCAGTATTTT.

The rearrangement links TRBV7-9 to TRBJ1-2; D remains ambiguous. The CDR3 is 16 amino acids. The germline V gene has CDR1 SEHNR and CDR2 FQNEAQ (reference sequence). Trimming cost V 4 bases and J 0 bases, with 15 bases left between them. This chain's CDR3 is CASSSGVPGANYGYTF. CDR3 coding DNA: TGTGCCAGCAGCTCCGGGGTCCCCGGTGCTAACTATGGCTACACCTTC.

V usage is TRBV9 and J usage is TRBJ2-6, with 7 bases matching TRBD2. V lost 4 bases, J lost 5 bases, and 3 bases stayed unmatched. The CDR3 length is 14 residues. Germline V gives CDR1 SGDLS, CDR2 YYNGEE. This chain's CDR3 is CASSPGGWANVLTF. The CDR3 nucleotides are TGTGCCAGCAGCCCCGGGGGGTGGGCCAACGTCCTGACTTTC.

The chain employs TRBV28 and TRBJ1-5; no firm D call. The V gene's germline CDR1 is MDHEN and CDR2 SYDVKM. This CDR3 has 13 residues. V lost 1 base to trimming and J lost 11 bases, with 12 bases between them. Written as DNA, the CDR3 is TGTGCCAGCAGTTTATTACTAGGGATCGCCCAGCATTTT. Protein sequence: CASSLLLGIAQHF.

The V gene is TRBV6-1, the J gene TRBJ2-2; D is perhaps TRBD1 or TRBD2 (5 bases each). Germline CDR1 MNHNS, CDR2 SASEGT. V lost 8 bases and J lost 7, with 20 bases in between. The CDR3 contains 15 residues. CDR3 bases: TGTGCCAGCTCTTTATCCGGGGCCACAATCGGGGAGCTGTTTTTT. This encodes CASSLSGATIGELFF.

This clone has just a few counts. V and J are TRBV2 and TRBJ1-4; D not resolved. The V and J ends lost 6 bases and 7 bases respectively, with 12 bases between them. CDR1 and CDR2 from the germline V gene are SNHLY and FYNNEI. This CDR3 region has 13 residues. CDR3 DNA sequence: TGTGCCAGCAGCCCGGGTCGAGGTGAAAAACTGTTTTTT. Translating gives CASSPGRGEKLFF. Together with reference TRBV2 and TRBJ1-4, the CDR3 gives the full variable domain: EPEVTQTPSHQVTQMGQEVILRCVPISNHLYFYWYRQILGQKVEFLVSFYNNEISEKSEIFDDQFSVERPDGSNFTLKIRSTKLEDSAMYFCASSPGRGEKLFFGSGTQLSVL.

The chain employs TRBV7-9 and TRBJ1-1, with 8 positions matching TRBD1. CDR1 is SEHNR, CDR2 FQNEAQ, per germline (reference sequence). This CDR3 is 15 amino acids long. V shed 5 bases and J 2 bases; nucleotides not matched to a gene: 7. CDR3 sequence (DNA): TGTGCCAGCAGCCTACAAGGACAGGGAAACACTGAAGCTTTCTTT. Translation gives CASSLQGQGNTEAFF.

The chain carries TRBV10-3 and TRBJ2-7; 7 positions match TRBD2. The V gene end was trimmed by 11 bases and the J gene end by 5 bases; junction bases not matched to a gene: 15. Germline V gene sequence: CDR1 ENHRY, CDR2 SYGVKD. This CDR3 is 14 amino acids long. As DNA, the CDR3 is TGTGCCCATGGGGGGGAGAGTGGGCGCGACGAGCAGTACTTC. This sequence encodes CAHGGESGRDEQYF.

DNA of the CDR3: TGCAGCGTGGCTGAAAGCTCTGGAAACACCATATATTTT. Protein product: CSVAESSGNTIYF. The chain carries TRBV29-1 and TRBJ1-3, with D uncertain. V lost 6 bases and J 0 bases, leaving 9 bases between the germline ends. Germline V gene lookup returns CDR1 SQVTM and CDR2 ANQGSEA. The CDR3 is 13 amino acids.

The chain is built from TRBV2 and TRBJ1-1; unclear D gene. Trimming took off 0 bases at V and 7 bases at J, with 6 bases between the two ends. Looked up from germline, CDR1 is SNHLY and CDR2 is FYNNEI. This CDR3 comprises 12 residues. CDR3 bases: TGTGCCAGCAGTGAAGCGGTCTATGAAGCTTTCTTT. It is translated as CASSEAVYEAFF.

Written as DNA, the CDR3 is TGTGCCAGCCACTGGGACGTCTATGGCTACACCTTC. Amino acid sequence: CASHWDVYGYTF. The chain uses TRBV2 and TRBJ1-2, with D possibly being TRBD1 (5 bases). Trimming took off 8 bases at V and 4 bases at J, with 11 bases between the two ends. The CDR3 is 12 residues long. Germline values: CDR1 SNHLY, CDR2 FYNNEI.

V is TRBV9 and J is TRBJ2-1; TRBD1 aligns across 7 bases. In germline, CDR1 is SGDLS, CDR2 YYNGEE. CDR3 size: 19 residues. With V trimmed by 0 bases and J by 9 bases, 21 bases remained unmatched. CDR3 sequence (DNA): TGTGCCAGCAGCGTAGTCCCCGTAGCTCATACCGCCTACAGGGGTGAGCAGTTCTTC. Protein: CASSVVPVAHTAYRGEQFF.

The V and J genes are TRBV27 and TRBJ2-7, with unresolved D. This CDR3 contains 13 residues. The germline V and J ends were trimmed by 7 bases and 5 bases, with 15 bases remaining between them. Germline V CDR1 and CDR2: MNHEY, SMNVEV (reference sequence). CDR3 loop: CASKGTGLNEQYF. The CDR3 DNA reads TGTGCCAGCAAGGGCACGGGTTTGAACGAGCAGTACTTC.

The chain uses TRBV6-1 and TRBJ2-1; a weak D match, TRBD2 (5 bases). The CDR3 is made up of 13 amino acids. V lost 7 bases and J lost 1, with 8 bases in between. Germline CDR1 is MNHNS and CDR2 is SASEGT. CDR3 loop: CASTGESYNEQFF. In nucleotides, the CDR3 is TGTGCCAGCACCGGGGAATCCTACAATGAGCAGTTCTTC.

The chain is built from TRBV19 and TRBJ1-1; 9 nucleotides align to TRBD1. Germline lookup yields CDR1 LNHDA and CDR2 SQIVND (reference sequence). With 6 bases clipped from V and 4 bases from J, the junction kept 9 bases outside the gene matches. The CDR3 loop spans 15 amino acids. The CDR3 DNA sequence: TGTGCCAGTAGCTGGTTGGGGACAGGGCGCACTGAAGCTTTCTTT. Translation gives CASSWLGTGRTEAFF. Full variable domain (outside the CDR3, taken from reference TRBV19 and TRBJ1-1): DGGITQSPKYLFRKEGQNVTLSCEQNLNHDAMYWYRQDPGQGLRLIYYSQIVNDFQKGDIAEGYSVSREKKESFPLTVTSAQKNPTAFYLCASSWLGTGRTEAFFGQGTRLTVV.

This chain uses TRBV19 with TRBJ1-4, with 7 bases matching TRBD1. Germline loops: CDR1 LNHDA, CDR2 SQIVND (reference sequence). Trimming cost V 10 bases and J 6 bases; bases outside gene matches: 5. The CDR3 contains 12 residues. This CDR3 reads CATAGQDEKLFF. The CDR3 region has the DNA TGTGCCACCGCCGGACAGGATGAAAAACTGTTTTTT.

This sequence joins TRBV28 and TRBJ2-5; D remains unclear. The DNA end favors TRBJ2-7, so the J call may be wrong. This CDR3 contains 12 residues. Germline V lookup: CDR1 MDHEN, CDR2 SYDVKM. This CDR3 is CASSFSSYEQYF. CDR3 in DNA: TGTGCCAGCAGCTTCTCCTCCTACGAGCAGTACTTC.

The chain uses TRBV5-1 and TRBJ1-2; 9 nucleotides line up with TRBD1. This CDR3 spans 15 amino acids. V was pared by 4 bases and J by 6 bases, with 10 bases of the junction left unmatched. Germline assignment: CDR1 SGHRS and CDR2 YFSETQ. CDR3 protein: CASSNSGQGPNGYTF. The CDR3 nucleotides read TGCGCCAGCAGCAATTCGGGACAGGGTCCCAATGGCTACACCTTC.

This chain links TRBV11-3 with TRBJ2-5, with 7 bases fitting TRBD2. CDR3 length: 14 amino acids. The germline V gene encodes CDR1 SGHNT and CDR2 YENEEA. The trim removed 5 bases at V and 4 bases at J, leaving 7 bases unmatched. The CDR3 sequence: CASSAGVAGETQYF. CDR3 DNA sequence: TGTGCCAGCAGCGCCGGAGTAGCGGGAGAGACCCAGTACTTC.

This chain uses TRBV10-1 with TRBJ2-7; D assignment may be TRBD1 or TRBD2 (6 bases each). The V end lost 4 bases, the J end lost 5 bases, and 15 bases lay between the germline ends. This CDR3 comprises 14 residues. Per germline, CDR1 WNHNN and CDR2 SYGVQD (reference sequence). Here the CDR3 reads CASSVGGSRNEQYF. As DNA, the CDR3 is TGCGCCAGCAGTGTAGGGGGGAGTCGCAACGAGCAGTACTTC.

For this clone: The sample has other DNA sequences that encode this CDR3 too. This chain joins TRBV9 and TRBJ2-7; D is perhaps TRBD2 (7 bases). Germline assignment: CDR1 SGDLS and CDR2 YYNGEE. Trimming cost V 0 bases and J 2 bases, with 12 bases left between them. The CDR3 sequence is 15 residues long. The CDR3 region has the DNA TGTGCCAGCAGCGTAGGCGGGGGCCTGGCCTACGAGCAGTACTTC. Translated: CASSVGGGLAYEQYF.

The J gene is TRBJ2-7, the V gene TRBV11-3; 9 bases align to TRBD2. CDR3 length: 17 residues. With V trimmed by 0 bases and J by 7 bases, 13 bases remained unmatched. The germline V gene has CDR1 SGHNT and CDR2 YENEEA. The CDR3 spells CASSLDRRAGGSGEQYF. The CDR3, as DNA: TGTGCCAGCAGCTTAGATCGGCGAGCGGGAGGATCGGGGGAGCAGTACTTC.

Concerning this clone itself: This may be a read error: a much more frequent sequence differs by one nucleotide. This specimen includes other DNA sequences encoding the same CDR3. The chain links TRBV28 to TRBJ1-1; D unclear. Germline CDR1 is MDHEN and CDR2 is SYDVKM. Trimming left V 6 bases short and J 4 bases short, with 6 bases between. This CDR3 has 11 residues. The DNA of the CDR3 is TGTGCCAGCAGGTTGGGCACTGAAGCTTTCTTT. It translates to CASRLGTEAFF.

The chain employs TRBV28 and TRBJ1-5; 10 nucleotides agree with TRBD1. CDR1 is MDHEN, CDR2 SYDVKM, per germline. Trimming at V came to 5 bases and at J to 7 bases, leaving 8 bases not matched to a gene. CDR3 length equals 15 residues. The CDR3 region is CASSAGTGVSQPQHF. The CDR3 DNA sequence: TGTGCCAGCAGTGCCGGGACAGGGGTCAGCCAGCCCCAGCATTTT.

The chain uses TRBV2 and TRBJ1-5; D ambiguous. There are 14 residues in the CDR3. The V end was cut by 9 bases, the J end by 7 bases, with 19 bases between. CDR1 SNHLY and CDR2 FYNNEI come from the germline V gene. DNA for the CDR3: TGTGCCAGTCGACTCTCCTACGGGGAACAGCCCCAGCATTTT. This gives the protein CASRLSYGEQPQHF. Combining the CDR3 with reference TRBV2 and TRBJ1-5 gives the whole variable domain EPEVTQTPSHQVTQMGQEVILRCVPISNHLYFYWYRQILGQKVEFLVSFYNNEISEKSEIFDDQFSVERPDGSNFTLKIRSTKLEDSAMYFCASRLSYGEQPQHFGDGTRLSIL.

This clone was observed at least ten times. The rearrangement uses TRBV5-8 and TRBJ1-2; 9 nucleotides align to TRBD1. The length of the CDR3 is 14 residues. Unmatched junction bases numbered 3, after V lost 2 bases and J lost 4 bases. Germline V CDR1 and CDR2: SGHTS, YDEGEE. The CDR3: CASSLGTGSYGYTF. In DNA form, the CDR3 reads TGTGCCAGCAGCTTAGGGACAGGGAGCTATGGCTACACCTTC.

This rearrangement joins TRBV28 to TRBJ2-1; possibly TRBD2 for D (7 bases). Per the germline V gene, CDR1 is MDHEN and CDR2 is SYDVKM. V lost 3 bases and J 7 bases, leaving 19 bases between the germline ends. There are 16 residues in the CDR3. The CDR3 nucleotides read TGTGCCAGCAGTTTCGTTGCGGGAGTGGGGGCTAATGAGCAGTTCTTC. Its translation is CASSFVAGVGANEQFF.

The chain links TRBV28 to TRBJ2-5; D gene uncertain. V shed 4 bases and J shed 5 bases, with 5 bases lying between them. The CDR3 spans 11 residues. Germline V gene lookup returns CDR1 MDHEN and CDR2 SYDVKM. CDR3 in amino acids: CASSWTETQYF. CDR3 nucleotide sequence: TGTGCCAGCAGTTGGACGGAGACCCAGTACTTC. The variable domain in full, completed from reference TRBV28 and TRBJ2-5, reads DVKVTQSSRYLVKRTGEKVFLECVQDMDHENMFWYRQDPGLGLRLIYFSYDVKMKEKGDIPEGYSVSREKKERFSLILESASTNQTSMYLCASSWTETQYFGPGTRLLVL.

V usage is TRBV19 and J usage is TRBJ1-1; no clear D. V lost 4 bases and J lost 4, with 13 bases in between. Germline-derived CDR1 and CDR2 are LNHDA and SQIVND (reference sequence). The CDR3 loop spans 14 amino acids. CDR3 residues: CASSKSPDGTEAFF. The CDR3 DNA reads TGTGCCAGTAGTAAAAGTCCCGATGGCACTGAAGCTTTCTTT.